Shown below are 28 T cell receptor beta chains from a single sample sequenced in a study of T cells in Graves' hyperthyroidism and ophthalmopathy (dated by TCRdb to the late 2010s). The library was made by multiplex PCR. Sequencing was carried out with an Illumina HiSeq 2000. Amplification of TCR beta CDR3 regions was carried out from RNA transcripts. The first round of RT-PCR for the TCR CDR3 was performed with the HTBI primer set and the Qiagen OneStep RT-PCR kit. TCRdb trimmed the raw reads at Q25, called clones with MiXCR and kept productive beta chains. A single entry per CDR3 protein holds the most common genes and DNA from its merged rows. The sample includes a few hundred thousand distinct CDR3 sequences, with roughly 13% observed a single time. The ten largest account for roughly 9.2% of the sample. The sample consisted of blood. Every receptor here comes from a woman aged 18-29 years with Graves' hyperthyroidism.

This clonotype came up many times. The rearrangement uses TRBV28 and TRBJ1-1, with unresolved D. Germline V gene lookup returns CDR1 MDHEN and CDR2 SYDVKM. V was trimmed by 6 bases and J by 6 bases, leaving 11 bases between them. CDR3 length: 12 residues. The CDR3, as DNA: TGTGCCAGCAGGGGGAGTCTGGCTGAAGCTTTCTTT. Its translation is CASRGSLAEAFF.

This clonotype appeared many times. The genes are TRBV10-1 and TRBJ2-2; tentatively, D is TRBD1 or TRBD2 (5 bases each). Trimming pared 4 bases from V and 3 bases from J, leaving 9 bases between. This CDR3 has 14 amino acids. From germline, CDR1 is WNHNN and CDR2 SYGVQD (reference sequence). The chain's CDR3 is CASSVGTDTGELFF. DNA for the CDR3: TGCGCCAGCAGTGTAGGGACGGACACCGGGGAGCTGTTTTTT.

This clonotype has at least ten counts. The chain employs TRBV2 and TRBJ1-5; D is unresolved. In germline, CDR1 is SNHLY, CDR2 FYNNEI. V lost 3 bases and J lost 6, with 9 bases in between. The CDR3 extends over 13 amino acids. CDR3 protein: CASSDGAAQPQHF. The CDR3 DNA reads TGTGCCAGCAGTGATGGAGCGGCTCAGCCCCAGCATTTT.

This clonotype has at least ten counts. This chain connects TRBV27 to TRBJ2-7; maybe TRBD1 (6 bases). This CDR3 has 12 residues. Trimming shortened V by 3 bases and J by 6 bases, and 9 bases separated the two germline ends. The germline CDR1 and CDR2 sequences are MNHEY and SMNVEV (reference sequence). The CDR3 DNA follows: TGTGCCAGCAGTTTTACAGGGAGCGAGCAGTACTTC. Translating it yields CASSFTGSEQYF.

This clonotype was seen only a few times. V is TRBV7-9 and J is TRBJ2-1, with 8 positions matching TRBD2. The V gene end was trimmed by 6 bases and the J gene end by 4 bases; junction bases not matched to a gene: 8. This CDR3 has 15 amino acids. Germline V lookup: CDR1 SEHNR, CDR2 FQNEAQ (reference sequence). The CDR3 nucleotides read TGTGCCAGCAGTGCAGCGGGGGAAAAATACAATGAGCAGTTCTTC. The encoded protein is CASSAAGEKYNEQFF.

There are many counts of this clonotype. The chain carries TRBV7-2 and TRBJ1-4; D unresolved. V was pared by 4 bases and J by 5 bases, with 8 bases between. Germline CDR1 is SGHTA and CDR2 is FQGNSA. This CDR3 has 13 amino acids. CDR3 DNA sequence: TGTGCCAGCAGCTCAGAGTTCAATGAAAAACTGTTTTTT. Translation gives CASSSEFNEKLFF.

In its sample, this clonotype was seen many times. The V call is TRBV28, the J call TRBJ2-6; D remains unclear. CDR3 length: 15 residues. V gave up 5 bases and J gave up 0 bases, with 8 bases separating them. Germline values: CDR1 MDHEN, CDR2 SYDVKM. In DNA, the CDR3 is TGTGCCAGCAGTCCCCGCGGCTCTGGGGCCAACGTCCTGACTTTC. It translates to CASSPRGSGANVLTF.

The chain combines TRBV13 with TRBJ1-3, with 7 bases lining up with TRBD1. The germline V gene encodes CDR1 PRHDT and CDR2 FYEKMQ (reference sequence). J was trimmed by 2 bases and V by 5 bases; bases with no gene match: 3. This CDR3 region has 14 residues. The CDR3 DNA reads TGTGCCAGCAGCACCGGGACAGCTGGAAACACCATATATTTT. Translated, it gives CASSTGTAGNTIYF.

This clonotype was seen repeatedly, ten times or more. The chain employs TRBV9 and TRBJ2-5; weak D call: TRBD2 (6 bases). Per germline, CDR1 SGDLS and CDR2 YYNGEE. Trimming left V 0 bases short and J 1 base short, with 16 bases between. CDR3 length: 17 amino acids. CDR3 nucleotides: TGTGCCAGCAGCGTAGCTGAAAATAGCGGCTCCCAAGAGACCCAGTACTTC. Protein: CASSVAENSGSQETQYF.

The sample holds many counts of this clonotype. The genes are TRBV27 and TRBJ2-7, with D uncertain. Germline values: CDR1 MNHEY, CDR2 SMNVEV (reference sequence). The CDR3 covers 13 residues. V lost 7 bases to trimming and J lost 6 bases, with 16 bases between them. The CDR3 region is CASKGRIRSEQYF. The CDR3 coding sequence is TGTGCCAGCAAGGGCAGAATCAGAAGCGAGCAGTACTTC.

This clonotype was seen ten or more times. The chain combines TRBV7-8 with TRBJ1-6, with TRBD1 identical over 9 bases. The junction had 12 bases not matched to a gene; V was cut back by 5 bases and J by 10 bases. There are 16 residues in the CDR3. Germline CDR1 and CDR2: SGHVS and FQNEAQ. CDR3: CASSPHADRGLSPLHF. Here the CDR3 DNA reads TGTGCCAGCAGCCCTCATGCGGACAGGGGATTATCACCCCTCCACTTT.

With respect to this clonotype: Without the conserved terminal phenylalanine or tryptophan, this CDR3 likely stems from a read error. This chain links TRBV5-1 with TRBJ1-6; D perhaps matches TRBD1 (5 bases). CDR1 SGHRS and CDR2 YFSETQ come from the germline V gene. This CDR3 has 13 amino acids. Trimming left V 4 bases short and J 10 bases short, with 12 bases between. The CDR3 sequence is CASSEGRESPLHL. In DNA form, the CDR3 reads TGCGCCAGCAGCGAGGGGAGGGAATCACCCCTCCACCTT.

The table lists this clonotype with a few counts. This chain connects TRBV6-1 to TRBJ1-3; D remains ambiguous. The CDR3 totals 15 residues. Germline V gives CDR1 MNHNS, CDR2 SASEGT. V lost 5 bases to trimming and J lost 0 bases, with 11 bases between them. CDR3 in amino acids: CASSPPGISGNTIYF. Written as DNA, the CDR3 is TGTGCCAGCAGTCCGCCGGGGATCTCTGGAAACACCATATATTTT.

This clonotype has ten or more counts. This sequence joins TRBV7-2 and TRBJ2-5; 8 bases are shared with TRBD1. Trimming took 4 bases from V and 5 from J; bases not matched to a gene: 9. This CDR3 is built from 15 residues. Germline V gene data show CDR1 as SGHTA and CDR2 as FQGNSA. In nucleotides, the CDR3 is TGTGCCAGCAGCTACAACGGACAGGGCGGCGAGACCCAGTACTTC. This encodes CASSYNGQGGETQYF.

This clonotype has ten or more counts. CDR3 DNA: TGTGCCAGCAGTTCACAGGACTCGGGCTCTGGAAACACCATATATTTT. This sequence encodes CASSSQDSGSGNTIYF. The chain recombines TRBV12-3 or TRBV12-4 with TRBJ1-3; maybe TRBD1 (5 bases). There are 16 residues in the CDR3. V lost 4 bases, J lost 0 bases, and 13 bases lay in between.

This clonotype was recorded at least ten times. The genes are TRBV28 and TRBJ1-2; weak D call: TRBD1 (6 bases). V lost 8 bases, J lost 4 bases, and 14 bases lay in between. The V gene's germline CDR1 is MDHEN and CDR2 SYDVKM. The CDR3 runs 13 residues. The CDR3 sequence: CASGGSPSYGYTF. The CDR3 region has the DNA TGTGCCAGCGGGGGCAGTCCCTCCTATGGCTACACCTTC.

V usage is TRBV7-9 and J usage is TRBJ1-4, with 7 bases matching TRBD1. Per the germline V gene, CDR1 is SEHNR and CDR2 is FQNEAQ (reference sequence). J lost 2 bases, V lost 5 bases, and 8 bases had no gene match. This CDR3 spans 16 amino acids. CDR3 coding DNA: TGTGCCAGCAGCCCCCGCCTACAGGGGACTAATGAAAAACTGTTTTTT. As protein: CASSPRLQGTNEKLFF.

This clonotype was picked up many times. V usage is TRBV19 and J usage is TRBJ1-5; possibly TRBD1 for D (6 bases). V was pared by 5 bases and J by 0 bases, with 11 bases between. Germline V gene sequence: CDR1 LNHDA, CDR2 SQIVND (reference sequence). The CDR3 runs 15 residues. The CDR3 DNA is TGTGCCAGTAGTGATCAGGGGAATAGCAATCAGCCCCAGCATTTT. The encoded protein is CASSDQGNSNQPQHF.

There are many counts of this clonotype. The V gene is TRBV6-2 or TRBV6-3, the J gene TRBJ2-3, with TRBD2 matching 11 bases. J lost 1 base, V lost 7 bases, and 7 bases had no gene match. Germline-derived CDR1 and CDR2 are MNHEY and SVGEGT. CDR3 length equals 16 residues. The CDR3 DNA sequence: TGTGCCAGCACCAACGTAGCGGGAGGGCGCACAGATACGCAGTATTTT. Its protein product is CASTNVAGGRTDTQYF.

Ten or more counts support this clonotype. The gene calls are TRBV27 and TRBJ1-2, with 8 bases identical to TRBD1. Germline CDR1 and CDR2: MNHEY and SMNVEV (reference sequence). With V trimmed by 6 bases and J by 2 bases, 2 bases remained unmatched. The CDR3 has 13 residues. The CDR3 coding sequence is TGTGCCAGCAGACGGACAGGGAACTATGGCTACACCTTC. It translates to CASRRTGNYGYTF.

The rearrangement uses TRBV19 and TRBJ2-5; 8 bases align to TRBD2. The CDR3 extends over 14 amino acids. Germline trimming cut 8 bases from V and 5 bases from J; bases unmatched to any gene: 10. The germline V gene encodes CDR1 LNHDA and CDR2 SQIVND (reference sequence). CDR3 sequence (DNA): TGTGCCAGTCGGGGGGGCCCTCGTCGGGAGACCCAGTACTTC. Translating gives CASRGGPRRETQYF.

CDR3 residues: CASSEAREEFF. The DNA of the CDR3 is TGTGCCAGCAGTGAAGCGCGGGAGGAGTTCTTC. J is TRBJ2-1 and V is TRBV6-1, with 8 bases aligning to TRBD2. The V gene's germline CDR1 is MNHNS and CDR2 SASEGT. Losses at the gene ends were 0 bases for V and 14 bases for J; bases not matched to a gene: 0. The CDR3 loop spans 11 amino acids.

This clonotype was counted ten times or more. The CDR3 DNA reads TGCAGTGGGACTGATGGCTACACCTTC. It yields the protein CSGTDGYTF. The rearrangement uses TRBV20-1 and TRBJ1-2; D uncertain. Per the germline V gene, CDR1 is DFQATT and CDR2 is SNEGSKA (reference sequence). V was cut by 7 bases and J by 6 bases, with 6 bases left in between. CDR3 length equals 9 residues.

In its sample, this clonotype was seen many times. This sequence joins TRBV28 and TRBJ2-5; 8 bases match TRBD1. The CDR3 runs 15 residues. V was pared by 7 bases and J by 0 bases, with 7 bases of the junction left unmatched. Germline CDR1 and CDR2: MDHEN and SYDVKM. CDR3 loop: CASNGQGSYQETQYF. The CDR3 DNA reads TGTGCCAGCAACGGACAGGGCTCGTACCAAGAGACCCAGTACTTC.

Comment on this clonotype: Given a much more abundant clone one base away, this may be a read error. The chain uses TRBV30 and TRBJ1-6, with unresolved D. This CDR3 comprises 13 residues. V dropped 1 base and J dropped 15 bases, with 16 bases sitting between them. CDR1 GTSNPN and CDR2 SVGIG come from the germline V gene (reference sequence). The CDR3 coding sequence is TGTGCCTGGAGTGCCCGTCCACCTCTACTCCTCCACTTT. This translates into CAWSARPPLLLHF.

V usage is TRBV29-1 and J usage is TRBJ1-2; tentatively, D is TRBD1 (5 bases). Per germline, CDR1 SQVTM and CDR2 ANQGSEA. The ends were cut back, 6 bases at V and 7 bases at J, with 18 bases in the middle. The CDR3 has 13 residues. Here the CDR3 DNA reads TGCAGCGTCGTCGGGATTCAAGGGGTTGGCTACACCTTC. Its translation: CSVVGIQGVGYTF.

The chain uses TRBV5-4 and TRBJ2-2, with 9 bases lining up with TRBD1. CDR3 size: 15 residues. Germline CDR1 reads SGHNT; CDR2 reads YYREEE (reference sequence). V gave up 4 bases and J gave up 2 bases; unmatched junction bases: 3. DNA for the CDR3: TGTGCCAGCAGCATGGGACAGGGTAACACCGGGGAGCTGTTTTTT. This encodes CASSMGQGNTGELFF. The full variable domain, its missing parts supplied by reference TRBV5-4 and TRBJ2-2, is ETGVTQSPTHLIKTRGQQVTLRCSSQSGHNTVSWYQQALGQGPQFIFQYYREEENGRGNFPPRFSGLQFPNYSSELNVNALELDDSALYLCASSMGQGNTGELFFGEGSRLTVL.

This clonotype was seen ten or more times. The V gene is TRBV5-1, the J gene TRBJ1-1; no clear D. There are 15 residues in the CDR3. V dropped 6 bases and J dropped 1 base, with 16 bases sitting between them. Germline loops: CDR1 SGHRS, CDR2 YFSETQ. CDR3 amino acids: CASTKLGEGNTEAFF. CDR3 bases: TGCGCCAGCACCAAACTAGGAGAGGGGAACACTGAAGCTTTCTTT.